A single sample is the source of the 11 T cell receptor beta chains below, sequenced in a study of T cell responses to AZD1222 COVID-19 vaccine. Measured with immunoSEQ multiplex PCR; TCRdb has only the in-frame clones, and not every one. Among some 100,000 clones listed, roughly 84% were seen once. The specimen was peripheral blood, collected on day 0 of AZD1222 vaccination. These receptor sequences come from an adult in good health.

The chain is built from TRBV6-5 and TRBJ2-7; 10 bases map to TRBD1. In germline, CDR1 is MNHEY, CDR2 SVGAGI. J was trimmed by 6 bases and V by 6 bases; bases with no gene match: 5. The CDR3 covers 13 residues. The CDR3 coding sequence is TGTGCCAGCAGAAGACAGGGGGCTGGCGAGCAGTACTTC. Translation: CASRRQGAGEQYF.

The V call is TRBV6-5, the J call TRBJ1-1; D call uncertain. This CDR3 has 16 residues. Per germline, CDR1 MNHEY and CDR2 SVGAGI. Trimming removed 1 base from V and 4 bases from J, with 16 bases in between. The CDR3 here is CASSYLYREGRTEAFF. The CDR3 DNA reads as TGTGCCAGCAGTTACTTATATCGGGAGGGCCGCACTGAAGCTTTCTTT.

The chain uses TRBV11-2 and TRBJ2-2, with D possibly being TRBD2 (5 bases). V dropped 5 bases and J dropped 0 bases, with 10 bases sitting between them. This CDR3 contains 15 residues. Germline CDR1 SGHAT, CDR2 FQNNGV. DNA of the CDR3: TGTGCCAGCAGCCCACCGGGGACGAACACCGGGGAGCTGTTTTTT. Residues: CASSPPGTNTGELFF. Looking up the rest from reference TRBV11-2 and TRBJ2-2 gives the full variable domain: EAGVAQSPRYKIIEKRQSVAFWCNPISGHATLYWYQQILGQGPKLLIQFQNNGVVDDSQLPKDRFSAERLKGVDSTLKIQPAKLEDSAVYLCASSPPGTNTGELFFGEGSRLTVL.

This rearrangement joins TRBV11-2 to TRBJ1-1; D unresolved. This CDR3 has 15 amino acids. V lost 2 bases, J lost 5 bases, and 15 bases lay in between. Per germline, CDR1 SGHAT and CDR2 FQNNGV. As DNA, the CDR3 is TGTGCCAGCAGCTTAAGTCTGGCCTCAATGACTGAAGCTTTCTTT. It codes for CASSLSLASMTEAFF.

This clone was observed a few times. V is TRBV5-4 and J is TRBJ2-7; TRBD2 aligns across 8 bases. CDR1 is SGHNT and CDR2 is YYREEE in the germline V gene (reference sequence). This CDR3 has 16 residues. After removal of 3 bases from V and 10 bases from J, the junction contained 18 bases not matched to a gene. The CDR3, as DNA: TGTGCCAGCAGCTCGGGAGGGCCCTTAGCAGGGCCTTCTCAGTACTTC. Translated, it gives CASSSGGPLAGPSQYF.

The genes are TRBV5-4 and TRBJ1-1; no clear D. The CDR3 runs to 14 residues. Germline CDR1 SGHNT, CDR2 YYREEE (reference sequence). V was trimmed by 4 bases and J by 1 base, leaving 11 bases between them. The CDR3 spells CASSRPGENTEAFF. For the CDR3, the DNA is TGTGCCAGCAGCCGGCCGGGAGAGAACACTGAAGCTTTCTTT.

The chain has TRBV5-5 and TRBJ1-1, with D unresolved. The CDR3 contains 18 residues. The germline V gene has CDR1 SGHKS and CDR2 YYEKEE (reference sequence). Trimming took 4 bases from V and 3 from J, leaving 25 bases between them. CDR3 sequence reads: CASSRSILGAGRDTEAFF. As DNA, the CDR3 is TGTGCCAGCAGCCGTTCTATCCTTGGTGCGGGTCGGGACACTGAAGCTTTCTTT.

CDR3 in amino acids: CASSYGATNEKLFF. The CDR3 DNA sequence: TGTGCCAGCAGTTACGGGGCAACTAATGAAAAACTGTTTTTT. The chain recombines TRBV6-6 with TRBJ1-4; D is ambiguous. Germline V CDR1 and CDR2: MNHNY, SVGAGI (reference sequence). V was clipped by 2 bases and J by 0 bases, with 4 bases between them. This CDR3 has 14 amino acids.

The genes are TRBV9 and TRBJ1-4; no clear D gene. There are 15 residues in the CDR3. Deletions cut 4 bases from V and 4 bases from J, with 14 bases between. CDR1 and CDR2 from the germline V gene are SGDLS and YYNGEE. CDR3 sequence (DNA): TGTGCCAGCAGCACCACGGAGGGAAATAATGAAAAACTGTTTTTT. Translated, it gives CASSTTEGNNEKLFF.

CDR3 loop: CAIRPQGKETQYF. The CDR3 bases are TGTGCCATCAGGCCTCAGGGAAAAGAGACCCAGTACTTC. The J gene is TRBJ2-5, the V gene TRBV10-3; a possible D gene is TRBD1 (5 bases). CDR3 size: 13 residues. V was shortened by 6 bases and J by 3 bases, with 11 bases between the two germline ends. Germline assignment: CDR1 ENHRY and CDR2 SYGVKD.

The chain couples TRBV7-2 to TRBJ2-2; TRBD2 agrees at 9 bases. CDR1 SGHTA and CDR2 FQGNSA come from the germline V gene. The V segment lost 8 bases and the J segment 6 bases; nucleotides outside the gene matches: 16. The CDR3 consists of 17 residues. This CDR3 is CASLSRAGGAWSGELFF. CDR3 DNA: TGTGCCAGCCTCTCCCGGGCGGGGGGGGCGTGGTCCGGGGAGCTGTTTTTT.